This T cell receptor beta chain was observed in a study of T cell responses to AZD1222 COVID-19 vaccine (dated by TCRdb to the early 2020s). Turning to the overall study: TCR sequencing was performed for 230 to 250 trial participants, of whom around 200 were given two doses of AZD1222 and 26 were given two doses of MenACWY control vaccine. Trial participants were enrolled into age subgroups of 18-55, 56-69 and 70-plus years, which contained about 160, 30 and 59 TCR-sequenced participants, respectively.

The CDR1 and CDR2 encoded by the germline V gene are SNHLY and FYNNEI. Its CDR3 holds 14 amino acids, cysteine through phenylalanine. Solely the CDR3 DNA is kept, with 42 bases framed from the first base. V loses 4 bases of germline sequence and J loses 5 bases, and the interval between the two ends is 12 bases. The sample's time point, from its label and the paper: about 28 days (+/-7) after the second vaccine dose. AZD1222 recipients whose second dose came at about 4 weeks and those whose second dose came at about 12 weeks were combined into one group, since spike-specific TCR depth and breadth did not differ between the two schedules. Samples from vaccinated people were obtained from the UK trials COV001 and COV002, which included a single-blind randomized controlled phase 2/3 trial of AZD1222 (ChAdOx1 nCoV-19) in healthy adults. Trial participant PBMC samples were collected at day 0 and day 28 after the second dose for TCRbeta chain sequencing.

In regard to this clone: Its antigen remains undetermined. No base quality information exists; no much larger clone differs at one position.

The CDR3 regions of human TCRbeta chains were subjected to immunosequencing. The authors processed their data as follows. Repertoire TCRs were matched against a reference library of SARS-CoV-2-specific TCRs generated with the MIRA antigen-specificity platform. Breadth was defined as the fraction of unique TCRs that were SARS-CoV-2-associated, and depth was defined as the fraction of total T cells that were SARS-CoV-2-associated. Using the MIRA data, each spike-specific TCR was mapped to the spike region that the TCR reacts to and placed in a CD4 or CD8 class. Log10-transformed breadth and depth values were compared by one-way ANOVA with Sidak's multiple comparisons tests. TCRdb took this table from immuneACCESS and kept in-frame rearrangements with V and J called. Such tables lack part of the clones; where checked against another copy, unresolved V genes explain under half of the gap, and the rest is unexplained. V and J calls and clone size come straight from that table; D and trimming were deduced from the DNA. The sample profile shows about 140,000 clones; 80% to 95% of them were found once. The ten largest clones add up to approximately 4.3% of the sample.

Study-level results and caveats: Spike-specific TCR breadth and depth rose significantly after two AZD1222 doses compared with day 0 and with MenACWY recipients. Nearly half of unique spike-specific TCRs reportedly recognized epitopes outside regions mutated in the B.1.351 and B.1.1.7 variants. Most participants were white British and females outnumbered males, and the authors suggested that clonal diversity may have been underestimated. The whole spike protein was spanned by vaccine-associated CD4 TCRs, and dominant responses were seen in regions 160-218 and 743-854. Because no samples from the day 14 peak response were available, repertoires could be characterized only after the peak T cell response. Conclusions about previously exposed vaccinees are limited because only five to seven AZD1222 recipients were SARS-CoV-2 seropositive at baseline. The 56-69-year group was small, and its depth increase did not reach significance, likely because of low power.

Recombination linked TRBV2 to TRBJ1-5; TRBD1 is a weak D gene call, 5 bases matching. Sequenced material: peripheral blood, taken 28 days after the second AZD1222 dose. The clonotype was recovered from an adult who received the AZD1222 COVID-19 vaccine. The CDR3 sequence is CASSGAGGDQPQHF. Here is the DNA: TGTGCCAGCAGTGGGGCTGGGGGGGATCAGCCCCAGCATTTT.